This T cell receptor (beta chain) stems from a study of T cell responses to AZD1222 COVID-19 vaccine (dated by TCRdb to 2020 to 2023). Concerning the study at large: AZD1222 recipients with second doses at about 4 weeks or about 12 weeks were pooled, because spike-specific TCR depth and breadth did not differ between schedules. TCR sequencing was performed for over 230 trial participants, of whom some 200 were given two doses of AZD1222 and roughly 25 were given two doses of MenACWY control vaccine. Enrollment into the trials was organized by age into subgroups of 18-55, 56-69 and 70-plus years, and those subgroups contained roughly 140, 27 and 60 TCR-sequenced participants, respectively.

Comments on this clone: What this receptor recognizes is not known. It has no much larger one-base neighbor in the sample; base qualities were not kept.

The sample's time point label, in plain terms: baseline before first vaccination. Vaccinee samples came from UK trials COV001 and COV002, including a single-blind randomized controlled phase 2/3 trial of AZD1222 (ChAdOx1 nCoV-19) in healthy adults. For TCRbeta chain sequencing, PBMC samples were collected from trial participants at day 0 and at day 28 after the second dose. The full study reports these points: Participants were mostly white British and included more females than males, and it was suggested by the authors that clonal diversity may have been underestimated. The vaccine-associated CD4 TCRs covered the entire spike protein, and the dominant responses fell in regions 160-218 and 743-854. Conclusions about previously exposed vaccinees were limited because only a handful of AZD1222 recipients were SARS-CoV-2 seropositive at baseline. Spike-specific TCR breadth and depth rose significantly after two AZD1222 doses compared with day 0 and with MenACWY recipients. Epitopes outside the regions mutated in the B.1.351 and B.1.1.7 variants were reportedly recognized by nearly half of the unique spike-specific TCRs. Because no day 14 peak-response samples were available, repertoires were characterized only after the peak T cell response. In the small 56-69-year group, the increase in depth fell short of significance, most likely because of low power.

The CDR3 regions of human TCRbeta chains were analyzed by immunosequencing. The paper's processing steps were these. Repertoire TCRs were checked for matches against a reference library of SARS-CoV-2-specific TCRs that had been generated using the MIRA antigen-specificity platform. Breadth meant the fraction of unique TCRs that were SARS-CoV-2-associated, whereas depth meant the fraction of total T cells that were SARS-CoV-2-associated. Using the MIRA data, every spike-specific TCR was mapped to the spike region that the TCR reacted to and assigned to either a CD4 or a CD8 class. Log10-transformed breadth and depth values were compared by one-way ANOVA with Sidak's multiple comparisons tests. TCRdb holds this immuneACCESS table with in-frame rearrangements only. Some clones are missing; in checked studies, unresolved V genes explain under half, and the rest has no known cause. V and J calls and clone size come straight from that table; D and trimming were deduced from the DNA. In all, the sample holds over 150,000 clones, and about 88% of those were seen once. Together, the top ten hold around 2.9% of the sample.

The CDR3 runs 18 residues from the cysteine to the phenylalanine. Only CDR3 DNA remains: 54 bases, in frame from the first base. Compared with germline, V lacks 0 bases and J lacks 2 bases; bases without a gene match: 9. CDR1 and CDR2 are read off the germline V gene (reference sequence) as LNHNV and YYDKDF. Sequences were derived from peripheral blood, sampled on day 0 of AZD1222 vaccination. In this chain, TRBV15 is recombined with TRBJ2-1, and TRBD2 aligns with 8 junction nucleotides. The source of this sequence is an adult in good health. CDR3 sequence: CATSRDVASGFPYNEQFF. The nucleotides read TGTGCCACCAGCAGAGATGTGGCTAGCGGGTTCCCCTACAATGAGCAGTTCTTC.